A single sample is the source of the 5 T cell receptor beta chains below, sequenced in a study of cytomegalovirus exposure and HLA in healthy donors. The PCR had 60 Vbeta and 13 Jbeta primers. Clones were read by immunoSEQ multiplex PCR, and TCRdb kept only the in-frame ones, dropping some. The table lists 90,000 to 120,000 clones, over 65% of them singletons, with 12% to 15% in the top ten. The sequencing sample was made of PBMCs. The source is a woman aged 40 to 50 in good health and CMV-seropositive.

This clone was counted only a few times. CDR3: CASSPSPLEPSGTYEQYF. CDR3 DNA: TGTGCCAGCAGCCCCTCTCCCCTCGAGCCTAGCGGTACCTACGAGCAGTACTTC. The chain employs TRBV13 and TRBJ2-7; TRBD2 matches 7 bases. This CDR3 is built from 18 residues. Germline V CDR1 and CDR2: PRHDT, FYEKMQ (reference sequence). Losses at the gene ends were 5 bases for V and 2 bases for J; bases not matched to a gene: 18.

V and J are TRBV7-2 and TRBJ2-5; D perhaps matches TRBD1 (5 bases). The CDR3 contains 14 residues. Trimming cost V 4 bases and J 5 bases, with 14 bases left between them. CDR1 and CDR2 from the germline V gene are SGHTA and FQGNSA. The CDR3 here is CASSYQGAMETQYF. CDR3 in DNA: TGTGCCAGCAGCTACCAGGGTGCGATGGAGACCCAGTACTTC.

This clone was seen only a few times. The genes are TRBV29-1 and TRBJ1-2; D remains ambiguous. The germline V gene has CDR1 SQVTM and CDR2 ANQGSEA. The V gene lost 4 bases and the J gene lost 6 bases, with 9 bases spanning the gap. This CDR3 spans 11 amino acids. CDR3 sequence (DNA): TGCAGCGTTGGTCGAGCGGATGGCTACACCTTC. Translation: CSVGRADGYTF.

The V gene is TRBV30, the J gene TRBJ2-3; TRBD2 matches at 10 bases. Germline V gene lookup returns CDR1 GTSNPN and CDR2 SVGIG (reference sequence). V gave up 2 bases and J gave up 4 bases; unmatched junction bases: 9. This CDR3 comprises 16 residues. This CDR3 is CAWSFSGGMRADTQYF. DNA of the CDR3: TGTGCCTGGAGTTTTAGCGGGGGGATGCGGGCAGATACGCAGTATTTT.

The gene calls are TRBV27 and TRBJ2-7, with 9 bases fitting TRBD2. Unmatched junction bases numbered 6, after V lost 3 bases and J lost 0 bases. This CDR3 comprises 16 residues. The V gene's germline CDR1 is MNHEY and CDR2 SMNVEV (reference sequence). In DNA form, the CDR3 reads TGTGCCAGCAGTTTTTCTAGCGGGGATCTCTCCTACGAGCAGTACTTC. It specifies CASSFSSGDLSYEQYF.